This TCR beta chain was captured by sequencing in a study of immune cell composition in non-small cell lung cancer. Study context: Most cases were lung adenocarcinoma or squamous cell carcinoma.

Normal lung sampling was at least 3 cm from the tumour, as distant as possible. DNA was extracted from unsorted cell suspensions stored frozen. Whole-study results and caveats: Adenocarcinomas with higher top tumour-associated clone frequency had more reactive TILs. Clones >0.5% enriched in tumour were rarer in adenocarcinoma (about 35%) than squamous (approximately 75%).

Using immunoSEQ multiplex PCR, the repertoire was profiled, and TCRdb retains in-frame clones only, with some absent. Among around 6,400 clones, 70% to 90% were seen once, and the ten largest hold 6% to 6.5%. Details on this clone: Its matching antigen is unknown.

The junction had 5 bases not matched to a gene; V was cut back by 7 bases and J by 8 bases. This CDR3 has 11 residues. Germline CDR1 reads MNHEY; CDR2 reads SVGAGI. The chain joins TRBV6-5 to TRBJ2-7; 7 positions match TRBD1. This receptor was taken from a human donor with non-small cell lung cancer. What was sequenced was non-adjacent lung tissue. Written as DNA, the CDR3 is TGTGCCAGCAATGACAGGGAGAAGCAGTACTTC. It specifies CASNDREKQYF.